This TCR beta chain was obtained from a study of CXCR3-negative and CXCR3-positive naive CD8 T cells. Using triplicate sorts, 250,000 to 350,000 cells were collected each time from every CD8+ T cell subset. CD45RO-CCR7+CD27+CD95- cells counted as naive CD8+ T cells. Findings and limits, study-wide: CXCR3 expression dropped partially after cryopreservation, and most assays relied on fresh PBMCs. In both naive subsets diversity was comparably high, whereas memory CD8+ cells showed much lower diversity. TRB CDR3s of CXCR3-positive naive cells were more hydrophobic than those of CXCR3-negative naive cells.

Comments on this clonotype: Its antigen is undetermined.

The study made its TRB cDNA libraries by 5' RACE, adding UMI labels. TCRdb re-called the 5' RACE reads and gives one entry per CDR3 protein, without DNA. The listing records around 63,000 distinct CDR3 sequences. The CDR3 consists of 14 residues. CDR1 is SGHVS, CDR2 FNYEAQ, per germline. The genes are TRBV7-6 and TRBJ2-7; checking the TCRdb D call of TRBD2 is not possible without DNA. This TCR came from a human donor in good health. Some clones in this sample may be carry-over from other donors' samples. Input material: naive CXCR3+ CD8+ T cells from blood. Specified subset: CD45RO-CCR7+CD27+CD95- naive CD8+ T cells expressing CXCR3 (TNR3+). CDR3: CASSFEDSGYEQYF.